Shown below are 26 T cell receptor beta chains from a single sample sequenced in a study of STAT5B mutations in CD4+ large granular lymphocyte leukemia. TCRdb keeps only in-frame clones here, not all; method: immunoSEQ multiplex PCR. The sample records approximately 35,000 clones, approximately 71% being singletons. Sequenced sample: CD4+ T cells from blood buffy coats. These receptors came from a human donor in good health.

In this sample, this clone turned up a few times. The rearrangement uses TRBV7-2 and TRBJ1-2; 9 bases align to TRBD1. Per germline, CDR1 SGHTA and CDR2 FQGNSA. V shed 0 bases, J shed 6 bases, and the junction held 8 bases outside the gene matches. CDR3 length equals 16 residues. CDR3 loop: CASSLAGRTGVDGYTF. In DNA form, the CDR3 reads TGTGCCAGCAGCTTAGCTGGAAGGACAGGGGTCGATGGCTACACCTTC.

J is TRBJ2-3 and V is TRBV9, with D possibly being TRBD1 (6 bases). This CDR3 is 18 amino acids long. Trimming pared 0 bases from V and 3 bases from J, leaving 20 bases between. Germline assignment: CDR1 SGDLS and CDR2 YYNGEE. The CDR3 is CASSVVPGEIRRTDTQYF. DNA for the CDR3: TGTGCCAGCAGCGTAGTCCCAGGGGAAATTAGACGTACAGATACGCAGTATTTT.

The chain joins TRBV10-3 to TRBJ1-4; tentatively, D is TRBD1 (6 bases). CDR3 length: 16 amino acids. V shed 5 bases and J shed 8 bases, with 21 bases lying between them. CDR1 ENHRY and CDR2 SYGVKD come from the germline V gene. CDR3 region: CAISPGGAQIGEKLFF. The CDR3 bases are TGTGCCATCAGTCCGGGGGGCGCCCAGATTGGCGAAAAACTGTTTTTT.

The rearrangement uses TRBV6-1 and TRBJ1-3, with D tentatively TRBD1 (5 bases). The CDR3 extends over 14 amino acids. V was trimmed by 0 bases and J by 11 bases, leaving 14 bases between them. Germline CDR1 reads MNHNS; CDR2 reads SASEGT. DNA of the CDR3: TGTGCCAGCAGTGAAGCGCTTCGGGGGGATCCCATATATTTT. Translated: CASSEALRGDPIYF.

This clone was observed a handful of times. The chain employs TRBV27 and TRBJ1-2, with 8 bases fitting TRBD1. This CDR3 has 13 residues. Germline CDR1 MNHEY, CDR2 SMNVEV (reference sequence). V shed 9 bases, J shed 8 bases, and the junction held 11 bases outside the gene matches. DNA for the CDR3: TGTGCCAGTTGGACAGGGAGAGGCTACGGCTACACCTTC. Translating gives CASWTGRGYGYTF.

The chain couples TRBV7-3 to TRBJ2-5; 8 bases align to TRBD2. The germline V gene encodes CDR1 SGHTA and CDR2 FQGTGA. V was pared by 2 bases and J by 2 bases, with 4 bases of the junction left unmatched. CDR3 length equals 15 residues. Here the CDR3 DNA reads TGTGCCAGCAGCTTACTTCCGGGGGGGCAAGAGACCCAGTACTTC. Translated, it gives CASSLLPGGQETQYF.

In this sample, this clone turned up once. This chain joins TRBV2 and TRBJ2-5, with 7 bases fitting TRBD1. The junction had 3 bases not matched to a gene; V was cut back by 4 bases and J by 4 bases. CDR1 is SNHLY and CDR2 is FYNNEI in the germline V gene. The CDR3 has 13 residues. The CDR3 DNA reads as TGTGCCAGCAGTGTTAGGGGGCCAGAGACCCAGTACTTC. This codes for CASSVRGPETQYF.

V gene TRBV6-1 combines with J gene TRBJ1-2, with TRBD1 as a possible D gene (6 bases). Looked up from germline, CDR1 is MNHNS and CDR2 is SASEGT. This CDR3 has 15 amino acids. With 3 bases removed from V and 4 bases from J, the gap between germline ends came to 15 bases. The CDR3 DNA is TGTGCCAGCAGTGAGGGGGAAGGGGGATTCTATGGCTACACCTTC. The encoded protein is CASSEGEGGFYGYTF.

The rearrangement joins TRBV5-4 to TRBJ2-2, with TRBD2 identical over 15 bases. Per germline, CDR1 SGHNT and CDR2 YYREEE (reference sequence). The CDR3 totals 16 residues. V lost 4 bases, J lost 5 bases, and 3 bases stayed unmatched. The CDR3 sequence is CASSTGTSGGTGELFF. The CDR3 DNA follows: TGTGCCAGCAGCACCGGGACTAGCGGGGGGACCGGGGAGCTGTTTTTT.

This clone turned up a few times. This chain connects TRBV7-7 to TRBJ1-1; a weak D match, TRBD1 (6 bases). This CDR3 has 17 amino acids. Trimming removed 6 bases from V and 5 bases from J, with 25 bases in between. Germline CDR1 is SSHAT and CDR2 is FNYEAQ (reference sequence). CDR3 bases: TGTGCCAGCAGACGGTTGCCCGAACAGGGATCGTGGACTGAAGCTTTCTTT. Amino acids: CASRRLPEQGSWTEAFF.

The chain combines TRBV6-1 with TRBJ1-2; no firm D call. CDR3 length equals 14 residues. Trimming removed 6 bases at V and 4 bases at J, with 15 bases between. Germline lookup yields CDR1 MNHNS and CDR2 SASEGT. DNA for the CDR3: TGTGCCAGCAGCCTACCGGGCCTCCTCTATGGCTACACCTTC. This encodes CASSLPGLLYGYTF.

This clone has just a few counts. V is TRBV27 and J is TRBJ1-1, with D hard to call. CDR3 length equals 14 residues. The V end lost 6 bases, the J end lost 2 bases, and 13 bases lay between the germline ends. Germline V gene data show CDR1 as MNHEY and CDR2 as SMNVEV (reference sequence). The CDR3 DNA is TGTGCCAGCAGACCTCGGACCGTTAACACTGAAGCTTTCTTT. This gives the protein CASRPRTVNTEAFF.

The J gene is TRBJ2-1, the V gene TRBV5-4; 9 nucleotides match TRBD2. Unmatched junction bases numbered 7, after V lost 0 bases and J lost 9 bases. Germline V gives CDR1 SGHNT, CDR2 YYREEE (reference sequence). There are 15 residues in the CDR3. CDR3 nucleotides: TGTGCCAGCAGCTTGGAGGGCGGGGGGGCTCGTGAGCAGTTCTTC. It is translated as CASSLEGGGAREQFF.

The CDR3 sequence is CASSLGPGAADTQYF. CDR3 in DNA: TGTGCCAGCAGCTTAGGTCCAGGGGCGGCAGATACGCAGTATTTT. The V call is TRBV7-9, the J call TRBJ2-3, with D possibly TRBD1 on 6 matching bases. V was shortened by 1 base and J by 4 bases, with 12 bases between the two germline ends. The CDR3 loop spans 15 amino acids. The germline V gene has CDR1 SEHNR and CDR2 FQNEAQ (reference sequence). Together with reference TRBV7-9 and TRBJ2-3, the CDR3 gives the full variable domain: DTGVSQNPRHKITKRGQNVTFRCDPISEHNRLYWYRQTLGQGPEFLTYFQNEAQLEKSRLLSDRFSAERPKGSFSTLEIQRTEQGDSAMYLCASSLGPGAADTQYFGPGTRLTVL.

About this clone: At the DNA level, this CDR3 is encoded by other sequences in the same sample as well. The gene calls are TRBV7-2 and TRBJ1-1; D is undetermined. V gave up 0 bases and J gave up 0 bases, with 5 bases separating them. The CDR3 length is 14 residues. The germline V gene encodes CDR1 SGHTA and CDR2 FQGNSA. CDR3 loop: CASSLARLNTEAFF. DNA of the CDR3: TGTGCCAGCAGCTTAGCACGGCTGAACACTGAAGCTTTCTTT.

V is TRBV28 and J is TRBJ1-1; D gene unclear. The V and J ends lost 4 bases and 6 bases respectively, with 9 bases between them. The length of the CDR3 is 12 residues. Germline V gene data show CDR1 as MDHEN and CDR2 as SYDVKM. The CDR3 sequence: CASSSVSSEAFF. The CDR3 nucleotides are TGTGCCAGCAGTTCAGTGAGTTCTGAAGCTTTCTTT.

This CDR3 is CASSQEPGTTGLTRGEQYF. CDR3 coding DNA: TGTGCCAGCAGCCAAGAACCTGGTACGACAGGCCTGACCCGGGGAGAGCAGTACTTC. The V and J genes are TRBV14 and TRBJ2-7, with TRBD1 as a possible D gene (6 bases). In germline, CDR1 is SGHDN, CDR2 FVKESK. Trimming removed 0 bases from V and 7 bases from J, with 28 bases in between. This CDR3 is 19 amino acids long. Using reference TRBV14 and TRBJ2-7 for the parts outside the CDR3, the full variable domain is EAGVTQFPSHSVIEKGQTVTLRCDPISGHDNLYWYRRVMGKEIKFLLHFVKESKQDESGMPNNRFLAERTGGTYSTLKVQPAELEDSGVYFCASSQEPGTTGLTRGEQYFGPGTRLTVT.

The rearrangement uses TRBV18 and TRBJ2-2, with no clear D. V shed 3 bases and J shed 4 bases, with 6 bases lying between them. Germline assignment: CDR1 KGHSH and CDR2 LQKENI. This CDR3 has 13 amino acids. CDR3 bases: TGTGCCAGCTCACCGGGGATCACCGGGGAGCTGTTTTTT. It encodes CASSPGITGELFF.

This chain joins TRBV7-2 and TRBJ1-5, with no clear D. The germline V gene has CDR1 SGHTA and CDR2 FQGNSA. Trimming cost V 5 bases and J 1 base, with 9 bases left between them. The CDR3 runs 14 residues. The DNA for the CDR3 is TGTGCCAGCAGCCCCGACACAAGCAATCAGCCCCAGCATTTT. Its translation is CASSPDTSNQPQHF.

The chain employs TRBV7-9 and TRBJ2-3; D may correspond to TRBD1 or TRBD2 (5 bases each). The V end was cut by 1 base, the J end by 2 bases, with 16 bases between. Germline assignment: CDR1 SEHNR and CDR2 FQNEAQ (reference sequence). CDR3 length: 17 residues. CDR3 DNA sequence: TGTGCCAGCAGCTTAGTGGGGACGACAGCACTCACAGATACGCAGTATTTT. Translated, it gives CASSLVGTTALTDTQYF.

The chain uses TRBV11-3 and TRBJ1-2; D unclear. The ends were cut back, 1 base at V and 0 bases at J, with 9 bases in the middle. Per the germline V gene, CDR1 is SGHNT and CDR2 is YENEEA. The CDR3 loop spans 15 amino acids. CDR3 in DNA: TGTGCCAGCAGCTTAGGCACACATTCTAACTATGGCTACACCTTC. This gives the protein CASSLGTHSNYGYTF.

This clone was seen a few times. CDR3 nucleotides: TGCGCCAGCAGTGAGCAGCAGGTGACAGCTTTCTTT. Its protein is CASSEQQVTAFF. The J gene is TRBJ1-1, the V gene TRBV10-2; D is ambiguous. This CDR3 contains 12 residues. V was clipped by 2 bases and J by 10 bases, with 11 bases between them. Germline CDR1 and CDR2: WSHSY and SAAADI.

The genes are TRBV4-1 and TRBJ2-7; D call uncertain. Trimming removed 4 bases at V and 6 bases at J, with 22 bases between. Germline CDR1 is MGHRA and CDR2 is YSYEKL. CDR3 length: 16 amino acids. The CDR3 region is CASSPNRGPVMGEQYF. The CDR3 coding sequence is TGCGCCAGCAGCCCCAATCGCGGTCCTGTAATGGGCGAGCAGTACTTC.

This clone turned up a few times. This chain joins TRBV5-1 and TRBJ1-1; no clear D. The CDR3 length is 15 residues. Trimming took 0 bases from V and 1 from J, leaving 10 bases between them. Germline CDR1 reads SGHRS; CDR2 reads YFSETQ. The CDR3 region is CASSLEVGGNTEAFF. CDR3 bases: TGCGCCAGCAGCTTGGAAGTAGGCGGGAACACTGAAGCTTTCTTT.

This sequence joins TRBV7-8 and TRBJ1-5, with 10 bases that match TRBD1. V was pared by 4 bases and J by 1 base, with 7 bases of the junction left unmatched. From germline, CDR1 is SGHVS and CDR2 FQNEAQ. The CDR3 loop spans 17 amino acids. CDR3 DNA sequence: TGTGCCAGCAGCTCCTATCGGGACAGGGGAAGCAATCAGCCCCAGCATTTT. It translates to CASSSYRDRGSNQPQHF.

This chain uses TRBV19 with TRBJ2-5; TRBD2 aligns across 8 bases. This CDR3 spans 17 amino acids. V was pared by 4 bases and J by 5 bases, with 15 bases of the junction left unmatched. Germline V gene data show CDR1 as LNHDA and CDR2 as SQIVND (reference sequence). This CDR3 reads CASSRSGGSPRRETQYF. In DNA form, the CDR3 reads TGTGCCAGTAGTAGGAGCGGGGGCAGCCCCCGCCGGGAGACCCAGTACTTC.